The source of this T cell receptor (beta chain) is a study of blood T cell repertoires in COVID-19. Turning to the study itself: There were acute and convalescent COVID-19 samples, and they came from the United States, Italy and Spain.

Germline loops: CDR1 LGHDT, CDR2 YNNKEL (reference sequence). CDR3 length: 12 amino acids. With 3 bases removed from V and 7 bases from J, the gap between germline ends came to 9 bases. Some clones are missing from TCRdb's copy, which holds only in-frame ones; the method was immunoSEQ multiplex PCR. The sample carries about 230,000 clones, around four fifths recorded once. This TCR was recovered from a woman in her seventies with active or convalescent COVID-19. The chain combines TRBV3-1 (or the pseudogene TRBV3-2) with TRBJ1-2; D gene uncertain. The sample taken for sequencing was peripheral blood. The CDR3 spells CASSQIRFGYTF. CDR3 DNA: TGTGCCAGCAGCCAGATCAGATTTGGCTACACCTTC.